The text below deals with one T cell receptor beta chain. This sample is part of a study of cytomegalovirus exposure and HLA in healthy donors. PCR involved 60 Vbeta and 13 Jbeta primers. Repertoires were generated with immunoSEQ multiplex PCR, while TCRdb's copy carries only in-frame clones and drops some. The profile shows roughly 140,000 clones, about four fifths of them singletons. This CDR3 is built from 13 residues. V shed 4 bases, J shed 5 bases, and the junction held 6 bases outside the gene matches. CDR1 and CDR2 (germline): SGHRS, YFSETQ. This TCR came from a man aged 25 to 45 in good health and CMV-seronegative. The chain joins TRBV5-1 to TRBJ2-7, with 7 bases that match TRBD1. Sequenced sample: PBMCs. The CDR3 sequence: CASSPTGFNEQYF. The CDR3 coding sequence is TGCGCCAGCAGCCCGACAGGGTTCAACGAGCAGTACTTC. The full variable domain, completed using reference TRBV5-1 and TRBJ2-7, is KAGVTQTPRYLIKTRGQQVTLSCSPISGHRSVSWYQQTPGQGLQFLFEYFSETQRNKGNFPGRFSGRQFSNSRSEMNVSTLELGDSALYLCASSPTGFNEQYFGPGTRLTVT.